This T cell receptor (beta chain) appears in the sequencing data of a study of cytomegalovirus exposure and HLA in healthy donors. Researchers ran the PCR with 60 Vbeta and 13 Jbeta primers. Method: immunoSEQ multiplex PCR; TCRdb's copy keeps in-frame clones and lacks some. The sample carries 150,000 to 200,000 clones, roughly 85% recorded once. Study-wide points: Whilst most TCR sequences proved rare, a subset of public TCRs occurred across many donors. In a later analysis, productive TCRs from donors in an Asian-associated ancestry cluster reportedly carried fewer N-insertions than the cohort mean.

As regards this clone: Antigen unknown.

The germline V gene encodes CDR1 SNHLY and CDR2 FYNNEI. The CDR3 extends over 12 amino acids. Trimming took 1 base from V and 8 from J, leaving 8 bases between them. The clonotype comes from a woman aged 25 to 39 in good health and CMV-seropositive. The sample was PBMCs. The rearrangement links TRBV2 to TRBJ1-1, with D possibly being TRBD1 (5 bases). As DNA, the CDR3 is TGTGCCAGCAGTGAAGGCAGGGTAGAAGCTTTCTTT. Translated, it gives CASSEGRVEAFF.